One sample yielded the 5 T cell receptor beta chains listed below, sequenced in a study of neurological immune-mediated disorders. TCRdb reanalysed the 5' RACE reads using MiXCR and keeps one entry per CDR3 protein. In the table there are roughly 65,000 distinct CDR3 sequences, approximately 5.3% of which are singletons. Sequenced input: PBMCs. The source is a human donor with multiple sclerosis. The donor label of this sample is uncertain.

This clonotype was seen at least ten times. The chain uses TRBV10-3 and TRBJ2-3; 10 bases map to TRBD2. V lost 7 bases to trimming and J lost 5 bases; unmatched junction nucleotides: 12. CDR1 is ENHRY, CDR2 SYGVKD, per germline. This CDR3 comprises 16 residues. The CDR3 sequence: CAITEGSGGAEDTQYF. The CDR3 nucleotides read TGTGCCATCACCGAGGGGAGCGGGGGGGCCGAAGATACGCAGTATTTT.

At least ten counts were recorded for this clonotype. The chain employs TRBV7-9 and TRBJ1-2, with unresolved D. This CDR3 region has 14 residues. Trimming took off 1 base at V and 7 bases at J, with 13 bases between the two ends. Germline values: CDR1 SEHNR, CDR2 FQNEAQ (reference sequence). CDR3 DNA sequence: TGTGCCAGCAGCTTAGGGGAGGCTTCCCTTGGCTACACCTTC. Residues: CASSLGEASLGYTF.

This clonotype was recorded many times. The chain recombines TRBV6-5 with TRBJ2-5; 11 bases are shared with TRBD2. V lost 6 bases to trimming and J lost 4 bases; unmatched junction nucleotides: 7. Germline values: CDR1 MNHEY, CDR2 SVGAGI. The CDR3 is made up of 15 amino acids. The CDR3 bases are TGTGCCAGCAGACGTAGCGGGGGGGCCCGAGAGACCCAGTACTTC. It is translated as CASRRSGGARETQYF.

This clonotype has at least ten counts. V usage is TRBV4-2 and J usage is TRBJ2-2, with D perhaps assigned TRBD1 or TRBD2 (6 bases each). Germline CDR1 is LGHNA and CDR2 is YNFKEQ. V was cut by 1 base and J by 4 bases, with 13 bases left in between. The CDR3 covers 16 residues. The DNA of the CDR3 is TGTGCCAGCAGCCAAGGGAGGGGCAGGGGCACCGGGGAGCTGTTTTTT. It is translated as CASSQGRGRGTGELFF.

This clonotype occurred many times. This chain uses TRBV20-1 with TRBJ1-5; weak D call: TRBD1 (5 bases). V lost 5 bases to trimming and J lost 7 bases, with 15 bases between them. The CDR3 has 13 amino acids. Germline values: CDR1 DFQATT, CDR2 SNEGSKA (reference sequence). CDR3 in amino acids: CSAYDSVGQPQHF. The CDR3 nucleotides are TGCAGTGCTTATGACAGTGTAGGCCAGCCCCAGCATTTT.